This T cell receptor (beta chain) was recorded in a study of T cell clonotyping in hematopoietic cell transplantation. Comment on this clone: Its antigen is currently unknown.

Clones were sequenced by immunoSEQ multiplex PCR, and TCRdb holds only the in-frame ones, with some missing. The table records roughly 13,000 clones, about 72% of them present only once. Blood collection times were about day -28 and days 30, 100, 180 posttransplant. The CDR3 extends over 14 amino acids. Study results and caveats: Graft donor and pretransplant recipient Inverse Simpson Index values predicted broader posttransplant TCR diversity. No sorting was done, leaving CD4 and CD8 contributions mixed.

The V call is TRBV5-2, the J call TRBJ1-2; the table's D call, TRBD1, was not checked against the DNA. TRBV5-2 is a pseudogene segment. The receptor was derived from a male patient between 60 and 69 years old who had an allogeneic stem cell transplant from an unrelated donor, so the T cells may come from the graft donor. Some clones in this sample may be carry-over from other donors' samples. The sequences come from peripheral blood mononuclear cells, collected 180 days after allogeneic stem cell transplant. CDR3 loop: CASSQGHHDYGYTF. The CDR3, as DNA: TGCGCCAGCAGCCAAGGACACCACGACTATGGCTACACCTTC.